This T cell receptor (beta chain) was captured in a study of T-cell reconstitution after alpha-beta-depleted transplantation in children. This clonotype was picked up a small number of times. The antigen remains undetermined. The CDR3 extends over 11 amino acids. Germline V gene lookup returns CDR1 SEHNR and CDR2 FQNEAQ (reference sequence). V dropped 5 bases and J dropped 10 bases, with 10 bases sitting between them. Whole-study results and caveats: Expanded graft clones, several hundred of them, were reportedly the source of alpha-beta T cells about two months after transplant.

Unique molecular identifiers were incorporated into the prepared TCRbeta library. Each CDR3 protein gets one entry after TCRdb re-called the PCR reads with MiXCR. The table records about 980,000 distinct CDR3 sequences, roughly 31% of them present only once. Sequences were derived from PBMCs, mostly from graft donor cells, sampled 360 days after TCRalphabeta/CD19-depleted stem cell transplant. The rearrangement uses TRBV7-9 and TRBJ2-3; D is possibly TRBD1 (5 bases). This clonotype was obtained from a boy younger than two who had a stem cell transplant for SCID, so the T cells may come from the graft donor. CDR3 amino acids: CASSPLQAQYF. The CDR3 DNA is TGTGCCAGCAGCCCCTTACAGGCGCAGTATTTT.